This T cell receptor (beta chain) was profiled in a study of shared T cell receptors in the human thymus. Germline CDR1 is SGHAT and CDR2 is FQNNGV. The CDR3 covers 12 residues. V gave up 5 bases and J gave up 4 bases, with 9 bases separating them. TCRdb keeps only in-frame clones here, not all; method: immunoSEQ multiplex PCR. The data hold 630,000 or so clones, with around 87% observed a single time. These data also featured in a second study, about human thymus T cells. This second report adds: All donors were healthy Finnish infants who were undergoing corrective surgery to treat congenital heart defects. Thymus tissue for the work was resected from patients undergoing corrective heart surgery. The authors found apparently biased V and J gene usage in thymic and blood repertoires.

The gene calls are TRBV11-2 and TRBJ2-7; D is unresolved. This TCR was sampled from a boy under three years old with a congenital heart defect. Sequencing was performed on thymocytes. The CDR3 loop is CASSDLGYEQYF. CDR3 DNA: TGTGCCAGCAGCGATCTAGGATACGAGCAGTACTTC.